This is a list of T cell receptor beta chains from one sample in a study of metastatic and nonmetastatic thyroid tumors. TCRdb re-analyzed the PCR reads through MiXCR. The table has 15,000 to 20,000 clones, over 20% seen once. The sample consisted of adjacent normal tissue. These receptors all come from a female donor with papillary thyroid cancer or a benign thyroid nodule (not recorded which). Some clones in this sample may be carry-over from other donors' samples. The CDR3 runs from the conserved cysteine through the conserved F or W. The D gene is left open where the match is weak. Size is stated for part of the rows, as once, few or many counts, or as a class when the clone is expanded.

D gene	clone size	V gene	CDR3 length	J gene	CDR3 DNA	CDR3 protein
NA	few	TRBV6-1	15	TRBJ2-1	TGTGCCAGCAGTGAACAGCCATCGTCCTACAATGAGCAGTTCTTC	CASSEQPSSYNEQFF
NA	few	TRBV4-1	13	TRBJ1-1	TGCGCCAGCAGCTTAAGTGGTGACACTGAAGCTTTCTTT	CASSLSGDTEAFF
TRBD2	few	TRBV6-2/TRBV6-3	15	TRBJ2-3	TGTGCCAGCAGTTACCGGGCGGGAGGGGGTCATACGCAGTATTTT	CASSYRAGGGHTQYF
NA	NA	TRBV12-3/TRBV12-4	12	TRBJ2-1	TGTGCCAGCAGCCGAGGGGGGAATGAGCAGTTCTTC	CASSRGGNEQFF
TRBD1	NA	TRBV11-2	14	TRBJ2-7	TGTGCCAGCAGCTTAGATAGGACAGGGAGCGGGCAGTACTTC	CASSLDRTGSGQYF
NA	NA	TRBV20-1	11	TRBJ2-7	TGCAGTGCTAGCCCACCCTACGAGCAGTACTTC	CSASPPYEQYF
NA	NA	TRBV24-1	13	TRBJ1-3	TGTGCCACCAGTGGGGACTCTGGAAACACCATATATTTT	CATSGDSGNTIYF
TRBD1	NA	TRBV20-1	15	TRBJ2-7	TGCAGTGCTAGAGATCTTATCGGGACAGACTACGAGCAGTACTTC	CSARDLIGTDYEQYF
NA	NA	TRBV6-1	13	TRBJ2-2	TGTGCCAGCAGGAGATCGAACACCGGGGAGCTGTTTTTT	CASRRSNTGELFF
TRBD2	NA	TRBV11-1	18	TRBJ2-2	TGTGCCAGCAGCGCCCCCGGGCTAGCGGGAGCGTACACCGGGGAGCTGTTTTTT	CASSAPGLAGAYTGELFF
NA	NA	TRBV6-2/TRBV6-3	17	TRBJ2-7	TGTGCCAGCAGTTACGCTAGCGTGGGTTTGGTCTCCTACGAGCAGTACTTC	CASSYASVGLVSYEQYF
NA	NA	TRBV7-8	17	TRBJ2-7	TGTGCCAGCAGCTTAGCGTTTTCGGGAATAAATCCCTACGAGCAGTACTTC	CASSLAFSGINPYEQYF
NA	few	TRBV27	13	TRBJ2-5	TGTGCCAGCAGTCCGACACAGAGGGGGGCCCAGTACTTC	CASSPTQRGAQYF
TRBD1	few	TRBV27	14	TRBJ2-7	TGTGCCAGCTCCTCCGGGACAGAAAACTACGAGCAGTACTTC	CASSSGTENYEQYF
NA	NA	TRBV11-2	15	TRBJ2-3	TGTGCCAGCATCTTAGTGGGGACACGCACAGATACGCAGTATTTT	CASILVGTRTDTQYF
NA	NA	TRBV20-1	13	TRBJ2-7	TGCAGTGCCTCTCGGCGGCAGACCTACGAGCAGTACTTC	CSASRRQTYEQYF
TRBD1	NA	TRBV7-8	15	TRBJ1-1	TGTGCCAGCAGCTTAGTTCAGGGGGGGAGCACTGAAGCTTTCTTT	CASSLVQGGSTEAFF
NA	large	TRBV3-1	15	TRBJ1-2	TGTGCCAGCAGCCAAGGTTCCGGCAGGGGTAAGGGCTACACCTTC	CASSQGSGRGKGYTF
TRBD1	NA	TRBV4-3	14	TRBJ1-2	TGCGCCAGCAGCCCCGGGAGGGGGCCTAATGGCTACACCTTC	CASSPGRGPNGYTF
NA	few	TRBV6-1	14	TRBJ2-3	TGTGCCAGCAGTTCCGCACGTCCAGGGGATACGCAGTATTTT	CASSSARPGDTQYF
TRBD1	few	TRBV27	16	TRBJ2-7	TGTGCCAGCAGTTCCCCCGACAGGGCAGGGTCGGATGAGCAGTACTTC	CASSSPDRAGSDEQYF
NA	few	TRBV10-3	14	TRBJ2-1	TGTGCCATCAGTGTAGGGCGGTATTACAATGAGCAGTTCTTC	CAISVGRYYNEQFF
TRBD2	NA	TRBV29-1	18	TRBJ2-7	TGCAGCGTGGTACTAGCTTGGGGACTAGCGGGAGGGGGCTACGAGCAGTACTTC	CSVVLAWGLAGGGYEQYF
TRBD2	few	TRBV12-3/TRBV12-4	13	TRBJ2-2	TGTGCCAGCAGTCCGGCGGGGGCCGGGGAGCTGTTTTTT	CASSPAGAGELFF
NA	NA	TRBV28	18	TRBJ2-7	TGTGCCAGCAGCCCCACCCCCTCCCTCGGGACCCCATGGGAGGAGCAGTACTTC	CASSPTPSLGTPWEEQYF
NA	NA	TRBV19	14	TRBJ2-1	TGTGCCAGTTCTAGGGGGGTAGAGGTGAATGAGCAGTTCTTC	CASSRGVEVNEQFF
TRBD2	NA	TRBV10-2	14	TRBJ2-1	TGCGCCAGCAGCATAGCGGGAGCCGGTAGTGAGCAGTTCTTC	CASSIAGAGSEQFF
NA	NA	TRBV13	15	TRBJ2-2	TGTGCCAGCAGCTTAGGGGAGCTGAACACCGGGGAGCTGTTCTTT	CASSLGELNTGELFF
NA	many	TRBV20-1	16	TRBJ1-5	TGCAGTGCTTCAATACCAGAGATTTATAGCAATCAGCCCCAGCATTTT	CSASIPEIYSNQPQHF
NA	NA	TRBV30	11	TRBJ1-1	TGTGCCTGGAATAGGGACACTGAAGCTTTCTTT	CAWNRDTEAFF
TRBD1	NA	TRBV3-1	17	TRBJ1-1	TGTGCCAGCAGCCCGTGGGGGGACAGGCTCATGAACACTGAAGCTTTCTTT	CASSPWGDRLMNTEAFF
TRBD2	NA	TRBV6-1	15	TRBJ2-7	TGTGCCAGCAGTCCTCACACCAGCGGGAGGTACGAGCAGTACTTC	CASSPHTSGRYEQYF
NA	few	TRBV25-1	11	TRBJ1-1	TGTGCCAGCAGTGTAGGGACTGAAGCTTTCTTT	CASSVGTEAFF
TRBD2	many	TRBV6-1	12	TRBJ2-7	TGTGCCAGCAGACATACTAGCGACGAGCAGTACTTC	CASRHTSDEQYF
NA	many	TRBV24-1	16	TRBJ2-7	TGTGCCACCAGTGATTTGGGGGGTCCACCAACCTACGAGCAGTACTTC	CATSDLGGPPTYEQYF
NA	NA	TRBV6-1	15	TRBJ2-5	TGTGCCAGCAGTTTAACACCCGGGGCTCAAGAGACCCAGTACTTC	CASSLTPGAQETQYF
NA	NA	TRBV15	16	TRBJ1-4	TGTGCCACCAGCGCTACGTTTTTGGGGGCGAGTGAAAAACTGTTTTTT	CATSATFLGASEKLFF
TRBD1	few	TRBV6-1	18	TRBJ1-5	TGTGCCAGCAGTGATGACAGGGGGCCGGGGTATAGCAATCAGCCCCAGCATTTT	CASSDDRGPGYSNQPQHF
NA	few	TRBV27	13	TRBJ1-1	TGTGCCAGCAGTTTCGGATATCGGGGCGCGGCTTTCTTT	CASSFGYRGAAFF
NA	few	TRBV6-1	14	TRBJ2-7	TGTGCCAGCGGCCCCAGGAACCGGTTATACGAGCAGTACTTC	CASGPRNRLYEQYF
NA	few	TRBV15	14	TRBJ2-7	TGTGCCACCAGTCGCGGAACCAGGGGCTACGAGCAGTACTTC	CATSRGTRGYEQYF
NA	NA	TRBV2	15	TRBJ2-2	TGTGCCAGCAGTGGACTGAGATCCAACACCGGGGAGCTGTTTTTT	CASSGLRSNTGELFF